This T cell receptor beta chain is drawn from a study of control samples from healthy donors and cancer patients. This clone appeared a single time. Only in-frame clones appear in the TCRdb table, and some are missing; sequencing was by immunoSEQ multiplex PCR. The table has roughly 120,000 clones, just under 90% seen once. The specimen was blood. The clonotype originates from a man aged 25 to 40 in good health.

The CDR3 DNA sequence: TGTGCCACCAGTGATAACCCTCCGGCCTCCCCAGACTCACTATACGAGCAGTACTTC. It is translated as CATSDNPPASPDSLYEQYF. The chain couples TRBV24-1 to TRBJ2-7; D gene uncertain. This CDR3 is built from 19 residues. V gave up 3 bases and J gave up 4 bases, with 27 bases separating them. CDR1 is KGHDR, CDR2 SFDVKD, per germline.